Shown below are 26 T cell receptor beta chains from a single sample sequenced in a study of blood T cells in healthy people across ages. For the second PCR, which ran for 7 to 11 cycles, a sample-barcoded 5' primer and a J-beta primer mix were used. MiXCR, run by TCRdb on the 5' RACE reads, gives a single entry per CDR3 protein. The profile covers approximately 700,000 distinct CDR3 sequences, with roughly 30% appearing a single time and 15% taken by the ten largest. The sample consisted of blood. The receptors stem from a woman at least 80 years old in good health.

This clonotype showed up just a few times. J is TRBJ2-1 and V is TRBV7-3; 9 positions agree with TRBD2. Unmatched junction bases numbered 8, after V lost 5 bases and J lost 3 bases. This CDR3 is built from 16 residues. Germline V CDR1 and CDR2: SGHTA, FQGTGA. In nucleotides, the CDR3 is TGTGCCAGCAGCCGAGAGGGGACTAGCCACTACAATGAGCAGTTCTTC. Encoded protein: CASSREGTSHYNEQFF.

The chain uses TRBV27 and TRBJ1-4; 9 positions match TRBD1. Unmatched junction bases numbered 8, after V lost 9 bases and J lost 0 bases. The length of the CDR3 is 16 residues. CDR1 is MNHEY and CDR2 is SMNVEV in the germline V gene (reference sequence). The CDR3 sequence is CASYPGQGATNEKLFF. The CDR3 region has the DNA TGTGCCAGTTACCCGGGACAGGGTGCAACTAATGAAAAACTGTTTTTT. Full variable domain (outside the CDR3, taken from reference TRBV27 and TRBJ1-4): EAQVTQNPRYLITVTGKKLTVTCSQNMNHEYMSWYRQDPGLGLRQIYYSMNVEVTDKGDVPEGYKVSRKEKRNFPLILESPSPNQTSLYFCASYPGQGATNEKLFFGSGTQLSVL.

This clonotype was picked up many times. The V and J genes are TRBV6-6 and TRBJ2-1; either TRBD1 or TRBD2 may supply D (5 bases each). V was cut by 8 bases and J by 0 bases, with 17 bases left in between. Germline V gene lookup returns CDR1 MNHNY and CDR2 SVGAGI (reference sequence). This CDR3 region has 16 residues. The CDR3 region has the DNA TGTGCCAGCGGGACGGGAATAACGAGCTCCTACAATGAGCAGTTCTTC. This sequence encodes CASGTGITSSYNEQFF.

This clonotype was counted many times. The chain employs TRBV20-1 and TRBJ1-5; D uncertain. CDR3 length: 16 amino acids. Germline CDR1 reads DFQATT; CDR2 reads SNEGSKA (reference sequence). Trimming stripped 2 bases from V and 0 bases from J, with 14 bases between. CDR3 in amino acids: CSARTLRDYSNQPQHF. The CDR3 DNA follows: TGCAGTGCTAGAACTCTCCGGGATTATAGCAATCAGCCCCAGCATTTT.

This sequence joins TRBV28 and TRBJ1-2; 8 nucleotides line up with TRBD1. Per the germline V gene, CDR1 is MDHEN and CDR2 is SYDVKM. This CDR3 spans 12 amino acids. V lost 6 bases, J lost 6 bases, and 3 bases stayed unmatched. The CDR3 DNA sequence: TGTGCCAGCAGGAAGGGACAGGATGGCTACACCTTC. Translation gives CASRKGQDGYTF.

This clonotype has at least ten counts. The V gene is TRBV20-1, the J gene TRBJ2-1; D gene uncertain. CDR1 and CDR2 from the germline V gene are DFQATT and SNEGSKA (reference sequence). The CDR3 contains 13 residues. Deletions cut 6 bases from V and 4 bases from J, with 13 bases between. DNA for the CDR3: TGCAGTGCCGACCGAGAACAGTACAATGAGCAGTTCTTC. Amino acids: CSADREQYNEQFF.

Notes on this clonotype: A much larger clonotype is one base distant, so this may be a read error. This chain connects TRBV30 to TRBJ2-6, with a weak D call TRBD1 (5 bases). The CDR3 length is 14 residues. Germline V lookup: CDR1 GTSNPN, CDR2 SVGIG (reference sequence). The DNA for the CDR3 is TGTGCCTGGAGCCTACACTCTGGGGCCAACGTCCGGACTTTC. Its protein is CAWSLHSGANVRTF. Full variable domain (remainder filled in from reference TRBV30 and TRBJ2-6): SQTIHQWPATLVQPVGSPLSLECTVEGTSNPNLYWYRQAAGRGLQLLFYSVGIGQISSEVPQNLSASRPQDRQFILSSKKLLLSDSGFYLCAWSLHSGANVRTFGAGSRLTVL.

Many counts were recorded for this clonotype. The chain has TRBV14 and TRBJ2-5; tentative D call: TRBD1 (5 bases). The CDR3 loop spans 15 amino acids. Germline V gene data show CDR1 as SGHDN and CDR2 as FVKESK. The ends were cut back, 0 bases at V and 3 bases at J, with 11 bases in the middle. In DNA form, the CDR3 reads TGTGCCAGCAGCCAAGATATCGGCAGGGAAGAGACCCAGTACTTC. Amino acid sequence: CASSQDIGREETQYF.

This clonotype was counted at least ten times. Here the CDR3 DNA reads TGCAGTGACCTAGACAGGGGGCGCTTTCACAATGAGCAGTTCTTC. It codes for CSDLDRGRFHNEQFF. The chain carries TRBV20-1 and TRBJ2-1; 10 bases line up with TRBD1. The CDR3 extends over 15 amino acids. The junction had 11 bases not matched to a gene; V was cut back by 7 bases and J by 5 bases. Germline CDR1 and CDR2: DFQATT and SNEGSKA (reference sequence).

This clonotype occurred many times. V usage is TRBV20-1 and J usage is TRBJ1-2, with a weak D call TRBD1 (5 bases). The CDR3 contains 15 residues. CDR1 and CDR2 (germline): DFQATT, SNEGSKA (reference sequence). The V gene lost 4 bases and the J gene lost 0 bases, with 15 bases spanning the gap. CDR3 DNA sequence: TGCAGTGCTAAACGGGACGTTAGTACTAACTATGGCTACACCTTC. It yields the protein CSAKRDVSTNYGYTF.

Of note for this clonotype: Being one base from a much bigger clone, this may be a read error. The gene calls are TRBV7-2 and TRBJ2-7; D tentatively fits TRBD1 or TRBD2 (5 bases each). Trimming took 7 bases from V and 2 from J, leaving 15 bases between them. Germline values: CDR1 SGHTA, CDR2 FQGNSA. CDR3 length: 14 residues. The CDR3 DNA follows: TGTGCCAGCACGATTAGGGTGGGGGCCTACGAGCAGTACTTC. Translation gives CASTIRVGAYEQYF. The full variable domain, in which reference TRBV7-2 and TRBJ2-7 provide the parts outside the CDR3, is GAGVSQSPSNKVTEKGKDVELRCDPISGHTALYWYRQSLGQGLEFLIYFQGNSAPDKSGLPSDRFSAERTGGSVSTLTIQRTQQEDSAVYLCASTIRVGAYEQYFGPGTRLTVT.

V and J are TRBV20-1 and TRBJ2-4, with D possibly being TRBD2 (6 bases). The J call may not be correct, given that the DNA end is closer to TRBJ2-5. CDR1 is DFQATT, CDR2 SNEGSKA, per germline (reference sequence). This CDR3 contains 13 residues. The CDR3 sequence is CSAAGTLGETQYF. CDR3 in DNA: TGCAGTGCGGCCGGGACTCTCGGGGAGACCCAGTACTTC.

The J gene is TRBJ1-1, the V gene TRBV9; tentatively, D is TRBD1 (6 bases). CDR1 SGDLS and CDR2 YYNGEE come from the germline V gene. V gave up 0 bases and J gave up 0 bases, with 18 bases separating them. The CDR3 is 18 residues long. The CDR3 loop is CASSVAKGGNLMNTEAFF. The CDR3 nucleotides are TGTGCCAGCAGCGTAGCTAAGGGGGGGAACTTGATGAACACTGAAGCTTTCTTT.

This chain links TRBV6-4 with TRBJ1-1, with TRBD1 as a possible D gene (5 bases). Germline V gene lookup returns CDR1 MRHNA and CDR2 SNTAGT. This CDR3 region has 14 residues. The V gene lost 6 bases and the J gene lost 3 bases, with 14 bases spanning the gap. CDR3 in amino acids: CASSPGAEDTEAFF. Here the CDR3 DNA reads TGTGCCAGCAGCCCCGGGGCGGAGGACACTGAAGCTTTCTTT.

The chain employs TRBV12-3 or TRBV12-4 and TRBJ2-1; D may be TRBD1 or TRBD2 (5 bases each). The closer fit of TRBJ2-7 to the DNA end suggests the J call may be wrong. CDR3 length: 15 amino acids. The CDR3 DNA is TGTGCCAGCAGTCCCTCCCGGGGCCTTTACAATGAGCAGTACTTC. Amino acid sequence: CASSPSRGLYNEQYF.

A remark on this clonotype: Given a much more abundant clone one base away, this may be a read error. The rearrangement links TRBV7-2 to TRBJ2-7; TRBD2 is a possible D gene (7 bases). The CDR3 has 15 amino acids. V lost 5 bases, J lost 7 bases, and 21 bases lay in between. Germline V CDR1 and CDR2: SGHTA, FQGNSA. The CDR3 is CASSRRGGLQNEQYF. The CDR3 region has the DNA TGTGCCAGCAGCCGAAGGGGGGGACTTCAAAATGAGCAGTACTTC. Full variable domain (remainder filled in from reference TRBV7-2 and TRBJ2-7): GAGVSQSPSNKVTEKGKDVELRCDPISGHTALYWYRQSLGQGLEFLIYFQGNSAPDKSGLPSDRFSAERTGGSVSTLTIQRTQQEDSAVYLCASSRRGGLQNEQYFGPGTRLTVT.

This clonotype has ten or more counts. This chain links TRBV15 with TRBJ2-5; no reliable D call. The CDR3 spans 14 residues. Germline CDR1 reads LNHNV; CDR2 reads YYDKDF (reference sequence). V lost 2 bases and J lost 2, with 9 bases in between. The CDR3 sequence: CATSRSSQQETQYF. In nucleotides, the CDR3 is TGTGCCACCAGCAGATCTTCTCAGCAAGAGACCCAGTACTTC.

This clonotype came up many times. This CDR3 reads CASSLYGRGGQYF. In nucleotides, the CDR3 is TGTGCCAGCAGTTTATATGGGCGAGGCGGGCAGTACTTC. The rearrangement joins TRBV27 to TRBJ2-4, with TRBD2 as a possible D gene (5 bases). From germline, CDR1 is MNHEY and CDR2 SMNVEV (reference sequence). The CDR3 consists of 13 residues. V lost 1 base to trimming and J lost 13 bases, with 14 bases between them.

This clonotype was recorded at least ten times. The V and J genes are TRBV5-5 and TRBJ2-2; 11 bases agree with TRBD1. Trimming removed 4 bases from V and 4 bases from J; junction bases left unmatched: 3. Germline V lookup: CDR1 SGHKS, CDR2 YYEKEE (reference sequence). This CDR3 is built from 15 residues. The CDR3 DNA reads TGTGCCAGCAGCCCGGGACAGGGGGTCACCGGGGAGCTGTTTTTT. This encodes CASSPGQGVTGELFF.

This clonotype was seen many times. The gene calls are TRBV6-1 and TRBJ1-2; 7 bases fit TRBD1. The CDR3 runs 14 residues. Germline V gives CDR1 MNHNS, CDR2 SASEGT. Trimming took 3 bases from V and 3 from J; bases not matched to a gene: 4. The DNA for the CDR3 is TGTGCCAGCAGTGACGGCCAGGGGGACTATGGCTACACCTTC. This codes for CASSDGQGDYGYTF.

This clonotype has more than one count but fewer than ten. The rearrangement joins TRBV6-5 to TRBJ2-2; D may be TRBD1 (5 bases). Trimming removed 0 bases from V and 3 bases from J, with 8 bases in between. The germline gives CDR1 MNHEY, CDR2 SVGAGI. The CDR3 has 15 amino acids. CDR3 loop: CASSYSIGDTGELFF. Here the CDR3 DNA reads TGTGCCAGCAGTTACTCGATAGGGGACACCGGGGAGCTGTTTTTT.

This clonotype came up a few times. The J gene is TRBJ1-5, the V gene TRBV5-6; the D gene is possibly TRBD1 (5 bases). The CDR3 runs to 17 residues. Trimming shortened V by 2 bases and J by 4 bases, and 19 bases separated the two germline ends. Germline assignment: CDR1 SGHDT and CDR2 YYEEEE. The CDR3 bases are TGTGCCAGCAGCTTACGGGGGATCGGGACGGGGAATCAGCCCCAGCATTTT. This sequence encodes CASSLRGIGTGNQPQHF. Full variable domain (rest looked up from reference TRBV5-6 and TRBJ1-5): DAGVTQSPTHLIKTRGQQVTLRCSPKSGHDTVSWYQQALGQGPQFIFQYYEEEERQRGNFPDRFSGHQFPNYSSELNVNALLLGDSALYLCASSLRGIGTGNQPQHFGDGTRLSIL.

This clonotype has just a few counts. The V call is TRBV7-2, the J call TRBJ1-3; D gene ambiguous. V was trimmed by 3 bases and J by 0 bases, leaving 6 bases between them. Germline CDR1 SGHTA, CDR2 FQGNSA. CDR3 length equals 14 residues. CDR3 in amino acids: CASSLEGSGNTIYF. The CDR3 DNA follows: TGTGCCAGCAGCTTGGAGGGCTCTGGAAACACCATATATTTT.

The chain recombines TRBV7-2 with TRBJ2-1, with a weak D call TRBD2 (8 bases). There are 19 residues in the CDR3. Germline V CDR1 and CDR2: SGHTA, FQGNSA. The V end was cut by 5 bases, the J end by 7 bases, with 30 bases between. CDR3 sequence: CASSPSDRASRGGLNEQFF. The CDR3 region has the DNA TGTGCCAGCAGCCCCAGTGACAGGGCGAGTCGGGGGGGCCTAAATGAGCAGTTCTTC.

J is TRBJ1-3 and V is TRBV29-1, with a tentative D call TRBD1 (5 bases). Germline V gives CDR1 SQVTM, CDR2 ANQGSEA. CDR3 length equals 14 residues. V lost 1 base, J lost 3 bases, and 10 bases lay in between. The CDR3 protein is CSVEAGAGGNTIYF. The CDR3 region has the DNA TGCAGCGTTGAAGCCGGGGCAGGTGGAAACACCATATATTTT.

This clonotype was observed a handful of times. The chain employs TRBV7-9 and TRBJ1-1; D uncertain. From germline, CDR1 is SEHNR and CDR2 FQNEAQ (reference sequence). The length of the CDR3 is 15 residues. V was shortened by 4 bases and J by 1 base, with 13 bases between the two germline ends. In DNA form, the CDR3 reads TGTGCCAGCAGCTCCCGAGGTAGAGAGAACACTGAAGCTTTCTTT. It is translated as CASSSRGRENTEAFF.